The sequence of this T cell receptor beta chain was determined in a study of T cells after yellow fever vaccination (dated by TCRdb to the late 2010s). Study-wide context: The SMART-Seq v4 Ultra Low Input RNA kit was used to prepare libraries from fractions with low cell numbers. To follow T-cell clones before and after both primary and booster YFV17D yellow fever vaccination, bulk TCR alpha and beta repertoires underwent longitudinal sequencing. The cohort comprised two healthy male donors, one aged 18 to 30 and one aged 30 to 40 years. Bulk PBMC replicates and cell subsets were isolated from blood drawn at multiple timepoints before and after both primary and secondary immunization. The research as a whole found: Computational filtering was needed because FACS-sorted repertoires could contain abundant contaminating clonotypes from the bulk population. A small fraction of clonotypes appeared in both the CD4 and CD8 compartments, likely as a result of convergent recombination. The secondary T-cell response was found to be weaker but faster than the primary response, with a peak reached on day 5 rather than on day 15. The study included only a couple of donors, which limits how far the findings can be generalized. After the booster, most clones that had expanded after primary vaccination were detected again (around 96% of CD4 and under 90% of CD8), suggesting broad maintenance of memory.

This clonotype was counted between two and nine times. The antigen this receptor binds is unknown. One base away there is no much larger clone; base qualities are not given. The treatment or condition label for this specimen denotes: live attenuated yellow fever vaccine strain. At each blood-draw timepoint, two biological replicates of bulk PBMCs were obtained. PBMCs were isolated from peripheral blood using a standard Ficoll-Paque protocol. RNA was extracted with TriZol from bulk PBMCs, CD4 and CD8 fractions, and dextramer-positive and dextramer-negative fractions. Sequenced on an Illumina NovaSeq 6000. TCR cDNA was made using 5'RACE template switching, a step that added a universal primer site and unique molecular identifiers. Priming for cDNA synthesis came from both the TCR alpha and TCR beta constant segments. Library amplification involved two PCR steps, and the second step added sample barcodes and sequencing adapters. Sequencing of libraries was performed on Illumina HiSeq 2500 (2x100 bp) or NovaSeq (2x150 bp). The published analysis was carried out like this. Reads were demultiplexed and collapsed into UMI consensus sequences with MIGEC, and V(D)J alignment was performed with MiXCR. Using edgeR on replicate PBMC samples, clonotypes were called vaccine-responding if FDR was below 0.01 and the log2 fold change was above 5 up to day 15. Each bulk clonotype was labeled CD4 or CD8 based on which sequenced repertoire, CD4 or CD8, contained the clonotype at higher abundance. TCRdb reprocessing: public reads trimmed at Q25 with fastp, clones called with MiXCR, in-frame beta chains kept. Identical CDR3 protein sequences are pooled into one entry, listed with their most common genes and DNA. It is TCRdb's table, rather than the study itself, that gives the V and J calls and clone size. The sample records over 300,000 distinct CDR3 sequences, 3.6% of which are singletons. The leading ten clones occupy 20% to 30% of the sample.

This clonotype was sampled from a man younger than 30 who received the YFV17D yellow fever vaccine. The specimen comprised PBMCs, sampled on the day of the yellow fever booster vaccination.

DNA sequence: TGTGCCAGCTCACCCAACTCTCCGGGACTAGCGGGAGGAGATACGCAGTATTTT. This encodes CASSPNSPGLAGGDTQYF. The rearranged segments are TRBV18 and TRBJ2-3, with 15 bases aligning to TRBD2. V lost 3 bases and J lost 5 bases, and the count of bases not matched to a germline gene is 9. The CDR3 covers 18 residues, taking in both the cysteine and the phenylalanine. This entry keeps only the CDR3 DNA: 54 bases, framed from base 1. CDR1 and CDR2 (KGHSH, LQKENI) derive from the germline V gene.